These 15 T cell receptor beta chains share one sample of origin, sequenced in a study of blood T cell repertoires in COVID-19. Profiled with immunoSEQ multiplex PCR; TCRdb holds only in-frame clones, not every one. Of hundreds of thousands of clones listed, 65% to 90% are singletons. The sequencing input was peripheral blood. These receptors were obtained from a man aged 45 to 65 with active or convalescent COVID-19.

The chain combines TRBV20-1 with TRBJ1-5; D not certain. Germline V gene lookup returns CDR1 DFQATT and CDR2 SNEGSKA (reference sequence). V lost 3 bases and J 0 bases, leaving 6 bases between the germline ends. The CDR3 loop spans 13 amino acids. CDR3 sequence (DNA): TGCAGTGCTAGTACGGGTAGCAATCAGCCCCAGCATTTT. Amino acid sequence: CSASTGSNQPQHF.

V usage is TRBV20-1 and J usage is TRBJ2-7, with 10 bases that match TRBD2. V shed 3 bases, J shed 7 bases, and the junction held 15 bases outside the gene matches. Germline V lookup: CDR1 DFQATT, CDR2 SNEGSKA (reference sequence). This CDR3 has 16 residues. The CDR3 sequence is CSASPLASGGPWEQYF. CDR3 bases: TGCAGTGCTAGTCCCTTAGCTAGCGGGGGCCCATGGGAGCAGTACTTC.

This sequence joins TRBV19 and TRBJ2-2, with 8 bases identical to TRBD1. The CDR3 extends over 15 amino acids. After removal of 5 bases from V and 3 bases from J, the junction contained 5 bases not matched to a gene. CDR1 LNHDA and CDR2 SQIVND come from the germline V gene (reference sequence). The CDR3 DNA follows: TGTGCCAGTAGTCCCGGGACAGGTTACACCGGGGAGCTGTTTTTT. Translating gives CASSPGTGYTGELFF.

This chain links TRBV19 with TRBJ1-3, with D tentatively TRBD1 (5 bases). This CDR3 contains 15 residues. CDR1 and CDR2 from the germline V gene are LNHDA and SQIVND (reference sequence). The V end lost 5 bases, the J end lost 0 bases, and 11 bases lay between the germline ends. CDR3 protein: CASSWRGLSGNTIYF. The CDR3, as DNA: TGTGCCAGTAGTTGGAGGGGACTCTCTGGAAACACCATATATTTT.

The V call is TRBV6-5, the J call TRBJ1-1; TRBD1 matches 9 bases. V lost 5 bases and J lost 11; bases outside the gene matches: 12. CDR1 and CDR2 from the germline V gene are MNHEY and SVGAGI. The CDR3 runs 14 residues. DNA for the CDR3: TGTGCCAGCAGTACCTCCCCGGGACAGGGCGGCGCTTTCTTT. Amino acids: CASSTSPGQGGAFF.

This clone has more than one count but fewer than ten. This chain uses TRBV29-1 with TRBJ2-2; 8 bases fit TRBD1. Germline CDR1 and CDR2: SQVTM and ANQGSEA. The CDR3 is 14 amino acids. The trim removed 2 bases at V and 5 bases at J, leaving 4 bases unmatched. CDR3 sequence reads: CSVEPGGATGELFF. CDR3 DNA: TGCAGCGTTGAACCAGGGGGCGCGACCGGGGAGCTGTTTTTT.

This rearrangement joins TRBV29-1 to TRBJ2-7; 9 bases line up with TRBD2. Trimming at V came to 4 bases and at J to 5 bases, leaving 3 bases not matched to a gene. This CDR3 comprises 12 residues. CDR1 and CDR2 (germline): SQVTM, ANQGSEA. The CDR3 loop reads CSVGLAGNEQYF. In nucleotides, the CDR3 is TGCAGCGTTGGGCTAGCGGGAAACGAGCAGTACTTC.

Turning to this clone: This may stem from a read error, because a much larger clone lies one nucleotide away. The sample holds other DNA sequences that translate to the same CDR3. J is TRBJ1-1 and V is TRBV19, with 9 positions matching TRBD1. Germline assignment: CDR1 LNHDA and CDR2 SQIVND (reference sequence). This CDR3 region has 13 residues. V dropped 9 bases and J dropped 1; count of bases not matched to a gene: 3. CDR3 residues: CASLGQGNTEAFF. The CDR3 DNA is TGTGCCAGCTTGGGACAGGGGAACACTGAAGCTTTCTTT.

This chain joins TRBV6-1 and TRBJ2-5; TRBD1 might be the D (5 bases). This CDR3 region has 15 residues. The germline V and J ends were trimmed by 0 bases and 5 bases, with 13 bases remaining between them. Per germline, CDR1 MNHNS and CDR2 SASEGT. The CDR3 nucleotides read TGTGCCAGCAGTGAAGCTTGGGGCCAACAGGAGACCCAGTACTTC. Protein product: CASSEAWGQQETQYF.

The CDR3 DNA reads TGTGCCAGCAGCCAAGCATCGGGGAACACTGAAGCTTTCTTT. Amino acids: CASSQASGNTEAFF. This chain connects TRBV7-2 to TRBJ1-1; D not certain. This CDR3 contains 14 residues. V lost 5 bases and J lost 1, with 11 bases in between. Germline CDR1 SGHTA, CDR2 FQGNSA. Using reference TRBV7-2 and TRBJ1-1 for the parts outside the CDR3, the full variable domain is GAGVSQSPSNKVTEKGKDVELRCDPISGHTALYWYRQSLGQGLEFLIYFQGNSAPDKSGLPSDRFSAERTGGSVSTLTIQRTQQEDSAVYLCASSQASGNTEAFFGQGTRLTVV.

V and J are TRBV18 and TRBJ1-1; 7 nucleotides align to TRBD1. Germline trimming cut 6 bases from V and 9 bases from J; bases unmatched to any gene: 10. Germline V CDR1 and CDR2: KGHSH, LQKENI. The CDR3 contains 13 residues. The CDR3 DNA sequence: TGTGCCAGCTCCCAGCTACAGGGGAAGAAAGCTTTCTTT. It yields the protein CASSQLQGKKAFF.

V is TRBV5-5 and J is TRBJ2-1; TRBD1 matches 7 bases. Germline CDR1 SGHKS, CDR2 YYEKEE (reference sequence). This CDR3 has 15 amino acids. V trimming: 0 bases; J trimming: 9 bases; junction bases outside the gene matches: 9. CDR3 DNA sequence: TGTGCCAGCAGCTTGGTGACAGGGCAATATGCTGAGCAGTTCTTC. Translated, it gives CASSLVTGQYAEQFF.

The CDR3 DNA reads TGTGCCAGCGGCCCGACAGGGGGGAATGAGCAGTTCTTC. Encoded protein: CASGPTGGNEQFF. The chain carries TRBV7-3 and TRBJ2-1; TRBD1 matches 9 bases. V shed 8 bases, J shed 7 bases, and the junction held 6 bases outside the gene matches. The germline V gene encodes CDR1 SGHTA and CDR2 FQGTGA. The CDR3 is 13 amino acids.

The J gene is TRBJ2-7, the V gene TRBV10-3; 7 nucleotides align to TRBD2. This CDR3 region has 15 residues. Germline assignment: CDR1 ENHRY and CDR2 SYGVKD. After removal of 0 bases from V and 3 bases from J, the junction contained 5 bases not matched to a gene. CDR3 sequence reads: CAISESASGYYEQYF. The CDR3 DNA reads as TGTGCCATCAGTGAGTCGGCTAGCGGTTACTACGAGCAGTACTTC.

V usage is TRBV10-3 and J usage is TRBJ1-3; D gene ambiguous. The CDR3 consists of 15 residues. V was clipped by 3 bases and J by 0 bases, with 9 bases between them. Germline V gene data show CDR1 as ENHRY and CDR2 as SYGVKD. The CDR3, as DNA: TGTGCCATCAGTGATTGGAGTCCCTCTGGAAACACCATATATTTT. Amino acids: CAISDWSPSGNTIYF.